One sample yielded the 4 T cell receptor beta chains listed below, sequenced in a study of T-cell reconstitution after alpha-beta-depleted transplantation in children. Molecular barcoding with unique molecular identifiers was used for the TCRbeta library. TCRdb re-called the PCR reads through MiXCR, storing one row per CDR3 protein. The table lists around 500,000 distinct CDR3 sequences, more than 20% of them singletons. Source: PBMCs, mostly from graft donor cells, taken 360 days after TCRalphabeta/CD19-depleted stem cell transplant. The receptor set was obtained from a boy under two years old who had a stem cell transplant for acute myeloid leukemia, so the T cells may come from the graft donor.

To note about this clonotype: This clone may be a read error of a much larger clone one base away. The chain couples TRBV20-1 to TRBJ2-7; 11 nucleotides align to TRBD2. CDR1 DFQATT and CDR2 SNEGSKA come from the germline V gene (reference sequence). This CDR3 has 15 amino acids. V lost 3 bases and J lost 3; bases outside the gene matches: 7. Here the CDR3 DNA reads TGCAGTGCTAGGGACACTAGCGGGGGACTCTACGAGCAGTACTTC. It codes for CSARDTSGGLYEQYF.

The chain employs TRBV12-3 or TRBV12-4 and TRBJ2-7; the D gene is possibly TRBD2 (5 bases). Trimming removed 8 bases at V and 2 bases at J, with 13 bases between. The CDR3 totals 13 residues. The CDR3 DNA reads as TGTGCCAGCCGGTCGGTGGGAGCCTACGAGCAGTACTTC. Amino acids: CASRSVGAYEQYF.

Ten or more counts support this clonotype. The chain recombines TRBV10-3 with TRBJ2-1; tentative D call: TRBD2 (6 bases). From germline, CDR1 is ENHRY and CDR2 SYGVKD. V lost 4 bases to trimming and J lost 0 bases, with 13 bases between them. This CDR3 is built from 16 residues. DNA for the CDR3: TGTGCCATCAGTGTCTCCCTTAGCGGCTCCTACAATGAGCAGTTCTTC. Amino acids: CAISVSLSGSYNEQFF.

The chain recombines TRBV12-3 or TRBV12-4 with TRBJ2-7, with 10 bases fitting TRBD2. The V and J ends lost 6 bases and 0 bases, in that order; junction bases with no gene match: 8. The CDR3 extends over 16 amino acids. Written as DNA, the CDR3 is TGTGCCAGCAGACCCGAGACTAGCGGGTTCTCCTACGAGCAGTACGTC. Translation gives CASRPETSGFSYEQYV.